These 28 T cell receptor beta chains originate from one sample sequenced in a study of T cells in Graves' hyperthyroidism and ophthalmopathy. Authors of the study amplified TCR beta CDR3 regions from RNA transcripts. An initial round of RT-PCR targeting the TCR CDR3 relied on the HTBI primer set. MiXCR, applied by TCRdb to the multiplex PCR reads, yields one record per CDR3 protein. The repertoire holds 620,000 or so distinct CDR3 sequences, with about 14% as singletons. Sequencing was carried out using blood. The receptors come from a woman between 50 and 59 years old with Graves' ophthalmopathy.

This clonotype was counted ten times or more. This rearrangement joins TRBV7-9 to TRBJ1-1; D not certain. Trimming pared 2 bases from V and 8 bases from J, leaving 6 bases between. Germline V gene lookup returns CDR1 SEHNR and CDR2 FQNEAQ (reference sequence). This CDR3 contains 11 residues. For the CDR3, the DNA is TGTGCCAGCAGCTTATTCGGCGAAGCTTTCTTT. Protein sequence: CASSLFGEAFF.

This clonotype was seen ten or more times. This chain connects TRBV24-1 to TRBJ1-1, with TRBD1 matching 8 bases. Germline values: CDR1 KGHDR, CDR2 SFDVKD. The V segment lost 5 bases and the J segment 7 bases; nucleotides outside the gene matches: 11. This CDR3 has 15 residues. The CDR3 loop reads CATSAATSTGDEAFF. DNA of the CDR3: TGTGCCACCAGTGCCGCGACCTCGACAGGGGATGAAGCTTTCTTT.

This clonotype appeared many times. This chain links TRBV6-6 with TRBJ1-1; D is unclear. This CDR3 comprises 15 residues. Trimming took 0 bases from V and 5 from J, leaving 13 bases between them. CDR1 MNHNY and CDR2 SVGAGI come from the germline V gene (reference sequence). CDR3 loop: CASSYSVSAQTEAFF. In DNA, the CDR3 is TGTGCCAGCAGTTACTCGGTGTCAGCACAAACTGAAGCTTTCTTT.

CDR3 bases: TGTGCCAGCAGTCCTAATGGACTGAACTCCTACGAGCAGTACTTC. Protein product: CASSPNGLNSYEQYF. The V and J genes are TRBV14 and TRBJ2-7; TRBD2 might be the D (5 bases). Germline V gene sequence: CDR1 SGHDN, CDR2 FVKESK. V was pared by 6 bases and J by 0 bases, with 15 bases between. This CDR3 region has 15 residues.

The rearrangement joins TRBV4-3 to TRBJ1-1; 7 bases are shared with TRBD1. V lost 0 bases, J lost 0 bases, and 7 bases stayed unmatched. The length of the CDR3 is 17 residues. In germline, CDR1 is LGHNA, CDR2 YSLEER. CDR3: CASSQDPSGGMNTEAFF. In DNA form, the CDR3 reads TGCGCCAGCAGCCAAGATCCATCAGGGGGTATGAACACTGAAGCTTTCTTT.

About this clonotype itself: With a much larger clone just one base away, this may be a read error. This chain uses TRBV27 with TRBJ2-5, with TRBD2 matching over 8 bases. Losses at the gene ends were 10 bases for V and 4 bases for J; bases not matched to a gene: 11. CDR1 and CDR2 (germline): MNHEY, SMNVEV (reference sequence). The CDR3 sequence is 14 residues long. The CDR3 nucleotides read TGTGCCACCAGAGGGGCGGGGGGTCGAGAGACCCAGTACTTC. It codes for CATRGAGGRETQYF.

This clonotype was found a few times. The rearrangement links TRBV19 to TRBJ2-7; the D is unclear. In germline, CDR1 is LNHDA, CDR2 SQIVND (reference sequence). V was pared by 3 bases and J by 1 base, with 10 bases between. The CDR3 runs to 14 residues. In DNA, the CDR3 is TGTGCCAGTAGTATGACTCTGATATCCTACGAGCAGTACTTC. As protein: CASSMTLISYEQYF.

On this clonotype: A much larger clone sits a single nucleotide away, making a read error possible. Written as DNA, the CDR3 is TGTGCCAGCAGACCCTCAACCCCTGGGGCCAACGTCCTGACTTTC. Its translation is CASRPSTPGANVLTF. This sequence joins TRBV12-3 or TRBV12-4 and TRBJ2-6; D gene uncertain. Trimming took off 6 bases at V and 2 bases at J, with 11 bases between the two ends. The CDR3 is 15 residues long.

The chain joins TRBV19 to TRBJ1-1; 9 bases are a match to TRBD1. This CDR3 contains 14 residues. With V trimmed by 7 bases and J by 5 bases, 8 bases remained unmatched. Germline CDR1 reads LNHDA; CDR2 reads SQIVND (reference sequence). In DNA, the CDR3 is TGTGCCAGTAAAGAAGACAGGGGGGGAACTGAAGCTTTCTTT. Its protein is CASKEDRGGTEAFF.

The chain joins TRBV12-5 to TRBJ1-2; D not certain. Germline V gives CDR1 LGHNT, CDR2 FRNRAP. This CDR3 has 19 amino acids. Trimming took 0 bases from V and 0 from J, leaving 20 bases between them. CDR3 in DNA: TGTGCTAGTGGTTTGGTGACTTCCGCGGGCCTAACTCCTAACTATGGCTACACCTTC. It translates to CASGLVTSAGLTPNYGYTF. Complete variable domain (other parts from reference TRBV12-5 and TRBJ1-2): DARVTQTPRHKVTEMGQEVTMRCQPILGHNTVFWYRQTMMQGLELLAYFRNRAPLDDSGMPKDRFSAEMPDATLATLKIQPSEPRDSAVYFCASGLVTSAGLTPNYGYTFGSGTRLTVV.

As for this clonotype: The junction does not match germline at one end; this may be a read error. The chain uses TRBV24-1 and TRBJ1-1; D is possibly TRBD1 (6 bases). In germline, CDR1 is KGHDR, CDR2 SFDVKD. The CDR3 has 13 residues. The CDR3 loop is CVTAGGGSAEAFF. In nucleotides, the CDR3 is TGTGTCACCGCCGGGGGCGGTTCCGCTGAAGCTTTCTTT.

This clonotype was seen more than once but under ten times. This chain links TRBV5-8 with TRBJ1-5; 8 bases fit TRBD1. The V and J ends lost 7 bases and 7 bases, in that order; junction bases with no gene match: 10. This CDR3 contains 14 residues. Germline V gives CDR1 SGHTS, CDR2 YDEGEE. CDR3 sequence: CASLLRTGNQPQHF. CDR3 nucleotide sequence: TGTGCCAGCCTCCTAAGGACAGGGAACCAGCCCCAGCATTTT. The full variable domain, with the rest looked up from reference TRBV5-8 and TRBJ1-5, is EAGVTQSPTHLIKTRGQQATLRCSPISGHTSVYWYQQALGLGLQFLLWYDEGEERNRGNFPPRFSGRQFPNYSSELNVNALELEDSALYLCASLLRTGNQPQHFGDGTRLSIL.

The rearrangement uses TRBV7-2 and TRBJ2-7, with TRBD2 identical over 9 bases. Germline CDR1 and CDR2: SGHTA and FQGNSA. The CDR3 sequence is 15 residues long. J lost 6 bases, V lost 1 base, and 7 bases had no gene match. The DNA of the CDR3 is TGTGCCAGCAGCTTAGGTTCTAGCGGGACCTCCGAGCAGTACTTC. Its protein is CASSLGSSGTSEQYF.

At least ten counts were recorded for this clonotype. CDR3 DNA sequence: TGTGCCAGTATCAGGGTAGCGGGAGGGCGCGATGAGCAGTTCTTC. Its translation: CASIRVAGGRDEQFF. The chain employs TRBV19 and TRBJ2-1, with 11 bases matching TRBD2. The CDR3 runs 15 residues. J gave up 8 bases and V 7 bases, and 10 bases lay outside the gene matches. Germline assignment: CDR1 LNHDA and CDR2 SQIVND (reference sequence).

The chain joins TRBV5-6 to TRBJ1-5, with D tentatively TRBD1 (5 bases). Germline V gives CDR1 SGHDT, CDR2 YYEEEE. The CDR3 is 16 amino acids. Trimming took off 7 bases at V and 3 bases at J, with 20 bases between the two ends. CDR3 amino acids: CASGLAREGNNQPQHF. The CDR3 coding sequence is TGTGCCAGCGGCCTGGCACGGGAGGGGAACAATCAGCCCCAGCATTTT.

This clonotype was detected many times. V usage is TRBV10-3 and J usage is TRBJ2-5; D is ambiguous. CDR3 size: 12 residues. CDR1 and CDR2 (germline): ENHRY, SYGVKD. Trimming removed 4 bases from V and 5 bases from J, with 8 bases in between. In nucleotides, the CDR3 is TGTGCCATCAGTGGTGGCATCGAGACCCAGTACTTC. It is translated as CAISGGIETQYF.

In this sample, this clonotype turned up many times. In DNA, the CDR3 is TGTGCCACCAGTGACCTAGGCAGGACTGAGCAGTTCTTC. Encoded protein: CATSDLGRTEQFF. The chain combines TRBV24-1 with TRBJ2-1; D remains ambiguous. CDR1 and CDR2 from the germline V gene are KGHDR and SFDVKD. V shed 4 bases and J shed 9 bases, with 12 bases lying between them. The CDR3 length is 13 residues.

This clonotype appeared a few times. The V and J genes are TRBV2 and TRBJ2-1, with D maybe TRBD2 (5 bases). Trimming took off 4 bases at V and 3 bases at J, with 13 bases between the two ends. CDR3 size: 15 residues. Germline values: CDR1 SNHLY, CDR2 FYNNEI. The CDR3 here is CASSGGYRDYNEQFF. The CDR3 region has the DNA TGTGCCAGCAGTGGGGGTTATCGGGACTACAATGAGCAGTTCTTC.

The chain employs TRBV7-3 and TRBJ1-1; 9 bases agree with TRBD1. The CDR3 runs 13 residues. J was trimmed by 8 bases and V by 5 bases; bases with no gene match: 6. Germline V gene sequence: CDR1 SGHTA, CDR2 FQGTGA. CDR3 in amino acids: CASSRGQGLEAFF. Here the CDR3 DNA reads TGTGCCAGCAGCAGAGGACAGGGGTTAGAAGCTTTCTTT.

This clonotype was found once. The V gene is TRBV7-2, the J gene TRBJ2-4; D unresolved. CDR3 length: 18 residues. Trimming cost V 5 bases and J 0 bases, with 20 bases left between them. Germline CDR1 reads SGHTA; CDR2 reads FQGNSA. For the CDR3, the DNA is TGTGCCAGCAGCCTCCACAGCGTCCAGACCCTAGCCAAAAACATTCAGTACTTC. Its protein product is CASSLHSVQTLAKNIQYF.

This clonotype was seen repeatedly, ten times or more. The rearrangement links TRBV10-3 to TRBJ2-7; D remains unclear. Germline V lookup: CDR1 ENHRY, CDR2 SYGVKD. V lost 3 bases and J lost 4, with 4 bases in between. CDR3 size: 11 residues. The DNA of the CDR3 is TGTGCCATCAGTGATGGGTACGAGCAGTACTTC. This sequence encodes CAISDGYEQYF.

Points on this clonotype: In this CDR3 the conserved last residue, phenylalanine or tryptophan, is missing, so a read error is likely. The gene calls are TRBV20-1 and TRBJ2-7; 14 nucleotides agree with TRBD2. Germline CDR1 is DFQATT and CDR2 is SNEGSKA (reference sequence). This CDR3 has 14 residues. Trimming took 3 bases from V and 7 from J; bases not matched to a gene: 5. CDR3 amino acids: CSASGLAGGGEQYL. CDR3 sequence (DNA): TGCAGTGCTAGTGGACTAGCGGGAGGTGGGGAGCAGTACCTC.

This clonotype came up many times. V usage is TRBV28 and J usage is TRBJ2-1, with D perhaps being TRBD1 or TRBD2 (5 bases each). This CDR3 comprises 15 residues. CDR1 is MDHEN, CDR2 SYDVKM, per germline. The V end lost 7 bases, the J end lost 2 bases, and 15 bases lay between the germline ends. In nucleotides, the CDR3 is TGTGCCAGCATGATAATGGGGACCACCTACAATGAGCAGTTCTTC. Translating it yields CASMIMGTTYNEQFF. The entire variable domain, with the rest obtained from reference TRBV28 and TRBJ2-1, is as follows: DVKVTQSSRYLVKRTGEKVFLECVQDMDHENMFWYRQDPGLGLRLIYFSYDVKMKEKGDIPEGYSVSREKKERFSLILESASTNQTSMYLCASMIMGTTYNEQFFGPGTRLTVL.

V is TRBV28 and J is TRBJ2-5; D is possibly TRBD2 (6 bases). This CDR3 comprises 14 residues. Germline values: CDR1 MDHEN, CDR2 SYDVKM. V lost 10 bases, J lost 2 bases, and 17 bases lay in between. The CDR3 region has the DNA TGTGCCACCTTAAGAACTGGGACTCAAGAGACCCAGTACTTC. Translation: CATLRTGTQETQYF.

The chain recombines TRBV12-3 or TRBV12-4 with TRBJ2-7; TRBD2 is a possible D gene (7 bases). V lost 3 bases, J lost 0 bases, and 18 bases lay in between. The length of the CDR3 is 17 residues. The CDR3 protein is CASSFSGGAGLSYEQYF. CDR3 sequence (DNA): TGTGCCAGCAGTTTTAGTGGGGGGGCGGGACTCTCCTACGAGCAGTACTTC.

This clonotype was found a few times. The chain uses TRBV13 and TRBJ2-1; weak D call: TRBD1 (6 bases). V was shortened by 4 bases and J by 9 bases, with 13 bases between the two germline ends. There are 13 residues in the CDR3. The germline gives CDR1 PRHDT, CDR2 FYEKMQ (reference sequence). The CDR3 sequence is CASSSDRPGEQFF. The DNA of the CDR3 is TGTGCCAGCAGCTCAGACAGGCCGGGTGAGCAGTTCTTC.

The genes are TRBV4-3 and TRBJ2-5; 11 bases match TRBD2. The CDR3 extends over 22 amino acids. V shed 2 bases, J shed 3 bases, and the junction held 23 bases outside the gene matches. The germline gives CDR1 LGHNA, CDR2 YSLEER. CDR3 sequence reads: CASSQLNPLSSGRYGAEETQYF. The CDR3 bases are TGCGCCAGCAGCCAATTGAACCCTTTGTCTAGCGGGAGGTACGGGGCTGAAGAGACCCAGTACTTC.

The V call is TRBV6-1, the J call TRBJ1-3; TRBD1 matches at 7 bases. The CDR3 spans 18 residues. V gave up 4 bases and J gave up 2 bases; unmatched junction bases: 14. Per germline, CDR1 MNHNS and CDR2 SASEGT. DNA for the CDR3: TGTGCCAGCAGTGCCGGGACAGCGGTTTTTGGGCCTGGAAACACCATATATTTT. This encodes CASSAGTAVFGPGNTIYF.